The 16 T cell receptor beta chains below were found in one sample sequenced in a study of blood T cell repertoires in COVID-19. Produced via immunoSEQ multiplex PCR; TCRdb's table is partial and in-frame only. The sample carries about 250,000 clones, roughly 82% recorded once. The sample was peripheral blood. These receptors were collected from a woman aged 70-85 years with acute or convalescent COVID-19.

This sequence joins TRBV28 and TRBJ2-3, with TRBD1 matching 11 bases. The CDR3 length is 16 residues. J lost 1 base, V lost 7 bases, and 7 bases had no gene match. The germline V gene encodes CDR1 MDHEN and CDR2 SYDVKM. CDR3: CASNSDRGPGTDTQYF. The CDR3 nucleotides read TGTGCCAGCAACTCGGACAGGGGGCCTGGCACAGATACGCAGTATTTT.

V and J are TRBV6-5 and TRBJ2-5; D call uncertain. V lost 8 bases and J 7 bases, leaving 14 bases between the germline ends. The germline CDR1 and CDR2 sequences are MNHEY and SVGAGI. The CDR3 is 12 amino acids. The CDR3 region has the DNA TGTGCCAGCGGGTCCCAAACGGGGACCCAGTACTTC. This codes for CASGSQTGTQYF.

Comments on this clone: At one of its ends the junction is not consistent with the germline gene, which may arise from a read error. This chain uses TRBV5-1 with TRBJ2-1; 9 positions match TRBD1. Germline-derived CDR1 and CDR2 are SGHRS and YFSETQ. There are 15 residues in the CDR3. The CDR3 DNA follows: TGCGCCAGCCGCTTGGGACAGGGCAGCTACAATGAGCAGTTCTTC. Translation gives CASRLGQGSYNEQFF.

The CDR3 nucleotides read TGTGCCAGTACCTCCCGGGGGACAGGGGGTATAGGAGTCGAGCAGTACTTC. This codes for CASTSRGTGGIGVEQYF. The gene calls are TRBV19 and TRBJ2-7; 11 nucleotides agree with TRBD1. Trimming removed 7 bases from V and 6 bases from J; junction bases left unmatched: 17. Looked up from germline, CDR1 is LNHDA and CDR2 is SQIVND (reference sequence). This CDR3 has 17 residues.

In nucleotides, the CDR3 is TGCGCCAGCAGCTCCCTCGGGGGGGCGATCGGAGCTAATGAAAAACTGTTTTTT. It encodes CASSSLGGAIGANEKLFF. V usage is TRBV5-1 and J usage is TRBJ1-4; D perhaps matches TRBD1 (6 bases). Trimming took 3 bases from V and 3 from J, leaving 21 bases between them. The CDR3 extends over 18 amino acids. The germline V gene encodes CDR1 SGHRS and CDR2 YFSETQ.

This CDR3 is CASSLETVNSPLHF. Written as DNA, the CDR3 is TGTGCCAGCAGCTTGGAAACAGTTAATTCACCCCTCCACTTT. V gene TRBV5-4 combines with J gene TRBJ1-6; D uncertain. Germline V lookup: CDR1 SGHNT, CDR2 YYREEE (reference sequence). V was trimmed by 0 bases and J by 6 bases, leaving 7 bases between them. The CDR3 runs to 14 residues. Combining the CDR3 with reference TRBV5-4 and TRBJ1-6 gives the whole variable domain ETGVTQSPTHLIKTRGQQVTLRCSSQSGHNTVSWYQQALGQGPQFIFQYYREEENGRGNFPPRFSGLQFPNYSSELNVNALELDDSALYLCASSLETVNSPLHFGNGTRLTVT.

The chain combines TRBV15 with TRBJ1-5; 10 bases are shared with TRBD1. This CDR3 is 16 amino acids long. Germline lookup yields CDR1 LNHNV and CDR2 YYDKDF (reference sequence). V shed 2 bases and J 4 bases; nucleotides not matched to a gene: 5. CDR3 bases: TGTGCCACCAGCAGAACCGGGACAGGGGTGAATCAGCCCCAGCATTTT. This codes for CATSRTGTGVNQPQHF.

A single count supports this clone. The chain joins TRBV11-2 to TRBJ2-7; D is perhaps TRBD1 (6 bases). CDR3 length: 14 residues. Germline V gives CDR1 SGHAT, CDR2 FQNNGV. The V end lost 1 base, the J end lost 3 bases, and 10 bases lay between the germline ends. The CDR3: CASSLVGQNYEQYF. The CDR3 region has the DNA TGTGCCAGCAGCTTAGTCGGACAGAACTACGAGCAGTACTTC.

This rearrangement joins TRBV6-2 or TRBV6-3 to TRBJ1-5, with TRBD1 as a possible D gene (6 bases). CDR1 is MNHEY and CDR2 is SVGEGT in the germline V gene. The V end lost 0 bases, the J end lost 0 bases, and 18 bases lay between the germline ends. The CDR3 consists of 19 residues. For the CDR3, the DNA is TGTGCCAGCAGTTACTCGGGCAGGGGTCCCCTTTATAGCAATCAGCCCCAGCATTTT. This translates into CASSYSGRGPLYSNQPQHF.

This clone was picked up one time. The chain employs TRBV15 and TRBJ1-6; 7 bases are a match to TRBD1. The CDR3 is 17 residues long. The V and J ends lost 5 bases and 5 bases, in that order; junction bases with no gene match: 12. Germline V lookup: CDR1 LNHNV, CDR2 YYDKDF (reference sequence). The chain's CDR3 is CATSAPRRDRHNSPLHF. CDR3 DNA: TGTGCCACCAGCGCTCCCAGGCGGGACAGACATAATTCACCCCTCCACTTT. The full variable domain, with the rest looked up from reference TRBV15 and TRBJ1-6, is DAMVIQNPRYQVTQFGKPVTLSCSQTLNHNVMYWYQQKSSQAPKLLFHYYDKDFNNEADTPDNFQSRRPNTSFCFLDIRSPGLGDTAMYLCATSAPRRDRHNSPLHFGNGTRLTVT.

The V gene is TRBV7-2, the J gene TRBJ2-7; D not resolved. The CDR3 runs to 13 residues. The V gene lost 5 bases and the J gene lost 5 bases, with 13 bases spanning the gap. CDR1 is SGHTA and CDR2 is FQGNSA in the germline V gene. The CDR3 spells CASSPSLVHEQYF. CDR3 DNA sequence: TGTGCCAGCAGCCCCAGTTTGGTCCACGAGCAGTACTTC.

This chain links TRBV3-1 (or the pseudogene TRBV3-2) with TRBJ2-7; 8 bases agree with TRBD2. J lost 4 bases, V lost 0 bases, and 5 bases had no gene match. Per the germline V gene, CDR1 is LGHDT and CDR2 is YNNKEL (reference sequence). The CDR3 runs 15 residues. The CDR3 protein is CASSQELAVAYEQYF. CDR3 DNA sequence: TGTGCCAGCAGCCAAGAACTAGCGGTGGCTTACGAGCAGTACTTC.

J is TRBJ1-1 and V is TRBV5-1, with 7 nucleotides matching TRBD1. Trimming removed 4 bases from V and 5 bases from J; junction bases left unmatched: 11. Germline V CDR1 and CDR2: SGHRS, YFSETQ. CDR3 length equals 15 residues. The CDR3: CASSPLQGVETEAFF. The CDR3, as DNA: TGCGCCAGCAGCCCTCTTCAGGGGGTTGAGACTGAAGCTTTCTTT. Full variable domain (rest looked up from reference TRBV5-1 and TRBJ1-1): KAGVTQTPRYLIKTRGQQVTLSCSPISGHRSVSWYQQTPGQGLQFLFEYFSETQRNKGNFPGRFSGRQFSNSRSEMNVSTLELGDSALYLCASSPLQGVETEAFFGQGTRLTVV.

The CDR3 is CASSQGTGFEAFF. CDR3 coding DNA: TGCGCCAGCAGCCAGGGAACAGGTTTTGAAGCTTTCTTT. The gene calls are TRBV4-3 and TRBJ1-1, with a weak D call TRBD1 (5 bases). Trimming stripped 3 bases from V and 7 bases from J, with 12 bases between. The CDR3 is 13 amino acids. Germline-derived CDR1 and CDR2 are LGHNA and YSLEER.

The V and J genes are TRBV4-1 and TRBJ1-2; 8 nucleotides line up with TRBD1. The CDR3 is made up of 14 amino acids. Looked up from germline, CDR1 is MGHRA and CDR2 is YSYEKL. V shed 0 bases, J shed 7 bases, and the junction held 4 bases outside the gene matches. CDR3 nucleotides: TGCGCCAGCAGCCAAGAAGGCACAGGGGGTGGCTACACCTTC. It encodes CASSQEGTGGGYTF.

The CDR3 loop is CASRPLTEGHSPLHF. The DNA of the CDR3 is TGTGCCAGCAGACCTTTAACAGAAGGTCATTCACCCCTCCACTTT. This chain links TRBV27 with TRBJ1-6, with D unresolved. CDR1 and CDR2 from the germline V gene are MNHEY and SMNVEV (reference sequence). The CDR3 sequence is 15 residues long. Trimming took 6 bases from V and 8 from J, leaving 17 bases between them.